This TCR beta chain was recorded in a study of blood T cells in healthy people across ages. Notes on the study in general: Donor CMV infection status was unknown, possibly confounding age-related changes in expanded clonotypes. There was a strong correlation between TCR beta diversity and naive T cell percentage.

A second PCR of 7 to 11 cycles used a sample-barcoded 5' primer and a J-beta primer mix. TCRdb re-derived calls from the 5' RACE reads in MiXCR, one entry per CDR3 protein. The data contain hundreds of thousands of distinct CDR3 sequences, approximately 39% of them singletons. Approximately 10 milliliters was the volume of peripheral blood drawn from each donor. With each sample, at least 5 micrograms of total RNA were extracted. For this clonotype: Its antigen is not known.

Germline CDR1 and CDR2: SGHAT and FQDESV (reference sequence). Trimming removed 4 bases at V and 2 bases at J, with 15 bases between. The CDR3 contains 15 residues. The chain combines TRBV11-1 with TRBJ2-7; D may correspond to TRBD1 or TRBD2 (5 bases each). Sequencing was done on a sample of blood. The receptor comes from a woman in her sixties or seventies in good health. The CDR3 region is CASSSHEGRTYEQYF. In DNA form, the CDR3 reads TGTGCCAGCAGCTCGCATGAGGGGCGGACCTACGAGCAGTACTTC.